The 18 T cell receptor beta chains given below trace back to one sample, sequenced in a study of cytomegalovirus exposure and HLA in healthy donors (dated by TCRdb to 2015 to 2018). The receptor library was made with the immunoSEQ multiplex PCR assay. The multiplex PCR relied on a mix of 60 forward primers for TCR Vbeta segments and 13 reverse primers for TCR Jbeta segments. Here the immuneACCESS table is served through TCRdb, limited to in-frame sequences with V and J called. Missing clones are a known gap in these copies; in checked studies unresolved V genes cover under half, and the rest lacks a known reason. The sample data list more than 100,000 clones, and over 80% of these were observed just once. More than 2% of the sample is in the top ten clones. The sample comprised PBMCs. The receptors stem from a man aged 30 to 39 in good health and CMV-seronegative.

In this sample, this clone turned up once. This rearrangement joins TRBV28 to TRBJ1-3; 11 positions agree with TRBD1. The CDR3 has 17 residues. Germline values: CDR1 MDHEN, CDR2 SYDVKM. With V trimmed by 6 bases and J by 4 bases, 11 bases remained unmatched. The CDR3 spells CASRSSGQGAGGNTIYF. DNA for the CDR3: TGTGCCAGCAGAAGTTCAGGACAGGGGGCGGGAGGAAACACCATATATTTT.

The gene calls are TRBV5-1 and TRBJ1-2, with TRBD1 matching 7 bases. The CDR3 runs 14 residues. CDR1 is SGHRS, CDR2 YFSETQ, per germline. Trimming took 5 bases from V and 0 from J; bases not matched to a gene: 4. The CDR3 region has the DNA TGCGCCAGCAGAGGGGGCCTAGCTAACTATGGCTACACCTTC. Residues: CASRGGLANYGYTF. The full variable domain, in which reference TRBV5-1 and TRBJ1-2 provide the parts outside the CDR3, is KAGVTQTPRYLIKTRGQQVTLSCSPISGHRSVSWYQQTPGQGLQFLFEYFSETQRNKGNFPGRFSGRQFSNSRSEMNVSTLELGDSALYLCASRGGLANYGYTFGSGTRLTVV.

This sequence joins TRBV19 and TRBJ2-7, with D unclear. This CDR3 is built from 15 residues. Germline CDR1 is LNHDA and CDR2 is SQIVND (reference sequence). V was pared by 0 bases and J by 3 bases, with 12 bases between. The CDR3 is CASSIERTSIYEQYF. CDR3 bases: TGTGCCAGTAGTATAGAGCGAACGTCGATCTACGAGCAGTACTTC.

The chain joins TRBV7-2 to TRBJ2-1, with a weak D call TRBD1 (6 bases). V lost 4 bases, J lost 15 bases, and 22 bases lay in between. CDR3 length: 14 amino acids. CDR1 is SGHTA and CDR2 is FQGNSA in the germline V gene. The CDR3 region has the DNA TGTGCCAGCAGCTCCCTGTCAGGACAGTCGCTGCTGTTCTTC. Translated, it gives CASSSLSGQSLLFF.

This clone was detected a few times. The identical CDR3 is also encoded by other nucleotide sequences in the sample. The V and J genes are TRBV29-1 and TRBJ1-1; D possibly corresponds to TRBD1 (6 bases). Trimming stripped 6 bases from V and 0 bases from J, with 17 bases between. Looked up from germline, CDR1 is SQVTM and CDR2 is ANQGSEA. CDR3 size: 15 residues. The CDR3 nucleotides are TGCAGCGTCTCTGGGGGCTGGGGCATGAACACTGAAGCTTTCTTT. Translated: CSVSGGWGMNTEAFF.

V and J are TRBV11-3 and TRBJ1-1, with TRBD1 as a possible D gene (5 bases). The germline CDR1 and CDR2 sequences are SGHNT and YENEEA. This CDR3 is built from 14 residues. V dropped 2 bases and J dropped 0 bases, with 7 bases sitting between them. CDR3 in DNA: TGTGCCAGCAGCTTATCGGGGGTGAACACTGAAGCTTTCTTT. Its translation is CASSLSGVNTEAFF.

This chain uses TRBV6-5 with TRBJ2-5; TRBD2 aligns across 7 bases. Losses at the gene ends were 5 bases for V and 0 bases for J; bases not matched to a gene: 3. This CDR3 is 14 amino acids long. The germline gives CDR1 MNHEY, CDR2 SVGAGI. In DNA form, the CDR3 reads TGTGCCAGCAGTCCGGGGGGATACCAAGAGACCCAGTACTTC. Its translation: CASSPGGYQETQYF.

V is TRBV11-2 and J is TRBJ2-1; a possible D gene is TRBD2 (5 bases). CDR3 length: 14 amino acids. Trimming removed 5 bases from V and 10 bases from J, with 18 bases in between. Germline V CDR1 and CDR2: SGHAT, FQNNGV. The CDR3 region is CASSPRTGPGEQFF. The DNA of the CDR3 is TGTGCCAGCAGCCCCCGGACTGGCCCTGGGGAGCAGTTCTTC.

V gene TRBV14 combines with J gene TRBJ2-5; 12 nucleotides agree with TRBD2. V trimming: 4 bases; J trimming: 9 bases; junction bases outside the gene matches: 18. CDR3 length: 18 residues. The germline CDR1 and CDR2 sequences are SGHDN and FVKESK. CDR3 protein: CASSLYPTSGGQRGAQYF. CDR3 DNA sequence: TGTGCCAGCAGCCTTTATCCGACTAGCGGGGGCCAAAGGGGGGCCCAGTACTTC.

V usage is TRBV4-3 and J usage is TRBJ1-3; no clear D. This CDR3 is 15 amino acids long. Germline V gene sequence: CDR1 LGHNA, CDR2 YSLEER. Trimming removed 4 bases from V and 2 bases from J, with 12 bases in between. CDR3 coding DNA: TGCGCCAGCAGCCTCGATCGGACTGCTGGAAACACCATATATTTT. Amino acids: CASSLDRTAGNTIYF.

This chain links TRBV11-2 with TRBJ2-7, with 9 bases fitting TRBD1. The CDR3 is 15 residues long. Trimming cost V 6 bases and J 3 bases; bases outside gene matches: 9. Germline assignment: CDR1 SGHAT and CDR2 FQNNGV. CDR3 region: CASSFSQGALYEQYF. The CDR3 coding sequence is TGTGCCAGCAGTTTCTCACAGGGGGCTCTCTACGAGCAGTACTTC.

The V gene is TRBV6-5, the J gene TRBJ1-1, with TRBD1 matching over 8 bases. Germline CDR1 is MNHEY and CDR2 is SVGAGI. J gave up 1 base and V 2 bases, and 3 bases lay outside the gene matches. The CDR3 totals 15 residues. Here the CDR3 DNA reads TGTGCCAGCAGTTACCAAGGGACAGGGAACACTGAAGCTTTCTTT. Translating it yields CASSYQGTGNTEAFF.

This clone was recorded only once. The V and J genes are TRBV5-1 and TRBJ2-5, with 8 bases fitting TRBD1. The germline V gene has CDR1 SGHRS and CDR2 YFSETQ. The CDR3 covers 17 residues. J was trimmed by 1 base and V by 0 bases; bases with no gene match: 8. As DNA, the CDR3 is TGCGCCAGCAGCTTGGACCGGACAGGGTTGCTCCAAGAGACCCAGTACTTC. This translates into CASSLDRTGLLQETQYF.

V gene TRBV5-1 combines with J gene TRBJ2-7, with TRBD1 matching 7 bases. CDR1 is SGHRS, CDR2 YFSETQ, per germline. The CDR3 spans 14 residues. V lost 4 bases and J lost 2; bases outside the gene matches: 6. The CDR3 region has the DNA TGCGCCAGCAGCGAACGACAGGGCGCCTACGAGCAGTACTTC. Its translation: CASSERQGAYEQYF.

This sequence joins TRBV5-6 and TRBJ1-6; D may be TRBD1 (5 bases). The CDR3 length is 17 residues. Germline V gene data show CDR1 as SGHDT and CDR2 as YYEEEE. V lost 4 bases and J 2 bases, leaving 16 bases between the germline ends. As DNA, the CDR3 is TGTGCCAGCAGCCTAAGGGGAAGAAACACCTATAATTCACCCCTCCACTTT. This encodes CASSLRGRNTYNSPLHF. Together with reference TRBV5-6 and TRBJ1-6, the CDR3 gives the full variable domain: DAGVTQSPTHLIKTRGQQVTLRCSPKSGHDTVSWYQQALGQGPQFIFQYYEEEERQRGNFPDRFSGHQFPNYSSELNVNALLLGDSALYLCASSLRGRNTYNSPLHFGNGTRLTVT.

The chain links TRBV7-6 to TRBJ1-2; 9 bases line up with TRBD1. The CDR3 loop spans 15 amino acids. CDR1 SGHVS and CDR2 FNYEAQ come from the germline V gene. With 4 bases clipped from V and 8 bases from J, the junction kept 11 bases outside the gene matches. CDR3 residues: CASSWTPGQGEGYTF. In DNA form, the CDR3 reads TGTGCCAGCAGCTGGACTCCGGGACAGGGCGAGGGCTACACCTTC.

The CDR3 spells CASSSWGGSNQPQHF. For the CDR3, the DNA is TGTGCCAGCAGTTCCTGGGGGGGAAGCAATCAGCCCCAGCATTTT. The chain employs TRBV27 and TRBJ1-5, with D possibly TRBD1 on 5 matching bases. This CDR3 spans 15 amino acids. Trimming took off 4 bases at V and 1 base at J, with 11 bases between the two ends. CDR1 and CDR2 (germline): MNHEY, SMNVEV (reference sequence).

This clone was detected once. The V call is TRBV7-2, the J call TRBJ1-1; D is unresolved. This CDR3 is 15 amino acids long. V dropped 1 base and J dropped 1 base, with 10 bases sitting between them. CDR1 SGHTA and CDR2 FQGNSA come from the germline V gene. CDR3 in amino acids: CASSLVGPSNTEAFF. CDR3 DNA: TGTGCCAGCAGCTTAGTTGGGCCCTCGAACACTGAAGCTTTCTTT. The full variable domain, completed using reference TRBV7-2 and TRBJ1-1, is GAGVSQSPSNKVTEKGKDVELRCDPISGHTALYWYRQSLGQGLEFLIYFQGNSAPDKSGLPSDRFSAERTGGSVSTLTIQRTQQEDSAVYLCASSLVGPSNTEAFFGQGTRLTVV.